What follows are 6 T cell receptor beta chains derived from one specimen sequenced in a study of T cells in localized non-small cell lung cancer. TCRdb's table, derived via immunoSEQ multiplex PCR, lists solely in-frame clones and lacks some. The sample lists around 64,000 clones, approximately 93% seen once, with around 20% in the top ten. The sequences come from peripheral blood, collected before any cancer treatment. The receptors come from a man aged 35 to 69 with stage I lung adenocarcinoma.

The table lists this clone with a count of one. DNA of the CDR3: TGCGCCAGCAGCTTCGAGAATACGCAGTATTTT. Translation: CASSFENTQYF. The genes are TRBV5-1 and TRBJ2-3; D not resolved. V was trimmed by 2 bases and J by 7 bases, leaving 5 bases between them. Germline V gene sequence: CDR1 SGHRS, CDR2 YFSETQ. The CDR3 sequence is 11 residues long.

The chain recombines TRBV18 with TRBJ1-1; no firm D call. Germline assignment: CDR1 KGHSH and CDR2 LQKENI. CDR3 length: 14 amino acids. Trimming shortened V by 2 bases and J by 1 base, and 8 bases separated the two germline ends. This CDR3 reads CASSPDFGNTEAFF. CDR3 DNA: TGTGCCAGCTCACCAGATTTTGGGAACACTGAAGCTTTCTTT.

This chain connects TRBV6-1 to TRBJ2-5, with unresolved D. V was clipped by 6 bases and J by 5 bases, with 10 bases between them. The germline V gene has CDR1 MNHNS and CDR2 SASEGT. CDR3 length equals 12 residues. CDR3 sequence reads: CASRRFGETQYF. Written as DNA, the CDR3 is TGTGCCAGCAGAAGGTTCGGCGAGACCCAGTACTTC.

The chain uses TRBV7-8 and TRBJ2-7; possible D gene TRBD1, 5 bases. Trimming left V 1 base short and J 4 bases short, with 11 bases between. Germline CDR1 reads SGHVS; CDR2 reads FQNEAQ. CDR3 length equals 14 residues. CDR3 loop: CASSLVAQGYEQYF. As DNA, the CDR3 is TGTGCCAGCAGCTTAGTGGCTCAGGGTTACGAGCAGTACTTC.

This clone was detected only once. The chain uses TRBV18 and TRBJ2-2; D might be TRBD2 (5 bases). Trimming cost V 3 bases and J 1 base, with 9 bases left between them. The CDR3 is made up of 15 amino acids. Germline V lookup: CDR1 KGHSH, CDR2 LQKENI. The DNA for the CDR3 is TGTGCCAGCTCACCGTTAGCGAGGAACACCGGGGAGCTGTTTTTT. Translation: CASSPLARNTGELFF.

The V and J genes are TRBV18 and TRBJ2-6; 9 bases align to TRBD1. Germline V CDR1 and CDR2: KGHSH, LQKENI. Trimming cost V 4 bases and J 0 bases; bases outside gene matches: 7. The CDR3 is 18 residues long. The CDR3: CASSLSGTGSSGANVLTF. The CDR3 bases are TGTGCCAGCTCACTATCCGGGACAGGGAGCTCTGGGGCCAACGTCCTGACTTTC.